Listed below are T cell receptor beta chains from one sample, sequenced in a study of blood T cell repertoires in COVID-19. The table came from immunoSEQ multiplex PCR; TCRdb's copy has only in-frame clones and leaves some out. Of over 150,000 clones in the sample, approximately 87% were seen once. Specimen: peripheral blood. The receptors were gathered from a man between 65 and 85 years old with active or convalescent COVID-19. Each CDR3 is given with its conserved first and last residue. The D gene is left open where the match is weak. For some rows the clone size is stated as once, few or many, or as a class when expanded; others skip it.

D gene,clone size,V gene,J gene,CDR3 DNA,CDR3 protein
NA,once,TRBV6-5,TRBJ2-7,TGTGCCAGCAGTTCACAGGGCCCCAGCTCCTACGAGCAGTACTTC,CASSSQGPSSYEQYF
NA,NA,TRBV7-8,TRBJ1-2,TGTGCCAGCAGCTTAAGGGGCGAGCTCTATGGCTACACCTTC,CASSLRGELYGYTF
NA,few,TRBV4-1,TRBJ1-1,TGCGCCAGCAGCCAAGGGGGGAGGGGAAGGAGCGGCACTGAAGCTTTCTTT,CASSQGGRGRSGTEAFF
TRBD2,NA,TRBV7-8,TRBJ2-1,TGTGCCAGCAGCTTGTGGACTAGCGGGAGTAGGTATGAGCAGTTCTTC,CASSLWTSGSRYEQFF
TRBD1,few,TRBV27,TRBJ1-2,TGTGCCAGCAGTACTGAGGGACAGGGAGACGTCTACACCTTC,CASSTEGQGDVYTF
NA,NA,TRBV7-6,TRBJ2-1,TGTGCTAGCTCATGGCAGGCCTACAATGAGCAGTTCTTC,CASSWQAYNEQFF
TRBD1,NA,TRBV19,TRBJ1-1,TGTGCCAGTAGTAGTACACGGACAGGGGGAAGGACTGAAGCTTTCTTT,CASSSTRTGGRTEAFF
TRBD1,NA,TRBV27,TRBJ2-7,TGTGCCAGCAGCGACAGGGAACGGAACTACGAGCAGTACTTC,CASSDRERNYEQYF
NA,NA,TRBV7-2,TRBJ1-6,TGTGCCAGCAGCTTAAGACCGACTACCGATCCCCTCCACTTT,CASSLRPTTDPLHF
NA,NA,TRBV4-3,TRBJ2-7,TGCGCCAGCAGCCAAGATTATGGGCAGGTGTACGAGCAGTACTTC,CASSQDYGQVYEQYF
TRBD2,NA,TRBV28,TRBJ2-1,TGTGCCAGCAGCCCGGCCTGGACTAGCGGGAGGCTGTGGTATGAGCAGTTCTTC,CASSPAWTSGRLWYEQFF
TRBD2,NA,TRBV3-1/TRBV3-2,TRBJ2-1,TGTGCCAGCAGCCAAGGACTAGCGGGGAACAATGAGCAGTTCTTC,CASSQGLAGNNEQFF
NA,NA,TRBV3-1/TRBV3-2,TRBJ2-1,TGTGCCAGCAGCCAAGTCTCTCTCAATGAGCAGTTCTTC,CASSQVSLNEQFF
NA,NA,TRBV2,TRBJ1-2,TGTGCCAGCAGTGAAAATGCCGTCGAGGCCTATGGCTACACCTTC,CASSENAVEAYGYTF
NA,NA,TRBV24-1,TRBJ1-5,TGTGCCACCAGGGAGGGGAAGAGGTGTCAGCCCCAGCATTTT,CATREGKRCQPQHF
TRBD2,NA,TRBV15,TRBJ2-7,TGTGCCACCAGCAGGAGACTAGCGGGGGTGGACGAGCAGTACTTC,CATSRRLAGVDEQYF
NA,NA,TRBV5-1,TRBJ2-3,TGCGCCAGCAGCTGGGCGCTTACAAGCACAGATACGCAGTATTTT,CASSWALTSTDTQYF
TRBD1,NA,TRBV29-1,TRBJ1-2,TGCAGCGGGAAACAGGGGGCCGACTATGGCTACACCTTC,CSGKQGADYGYTF
NA,NA,TRBV5-1,TRBJ2-5,TGCGCCAGCAGCTTGGGTGTCGGCAGGGTGGGAGAGACCCAGTACTTC,CASSLGVGRVGETQYF
TRBD1,NA,TRBV5-5,TRBJ1-2,TGTGCCAGCAGCAAGGGACAGGGGGCGTGGAACTATGGCTACACCTTC,CASSKGQGAWNYGYTF